The 10 T cell receptor beta chains listed next were all sequenced from one sample in a study of blood T cell repertoires in COVID-19. Repertoires were generated with immunoSEQ multiplex PCR, while TCRdb's copy carries only in-frame clones and drops some. The top ten clones hold 1.5% to 2% of a sample with about 480,000 clones, approximately 88% of them seen once. The sample was PBMCs or T cells enriched from blood (not recorded which). The receptors shown here come from a woman aged 35 to 49 who had recovered from COVID-19.

The chain carries TRBV2 and TRBJ1-2; maybe TRBD1 (6 bases). Trimming took off 4 bases at V and 3 bases at J, with 18 bases between the two ends. The germline gives CDR1 SNHLY, CDR2 FYNNEI. CDR3 size: 16 residues. CDR3 residues: CASSALLAGEYYGYTF. CDR3 DNA sequence: TGTGCCAGCAGTGCCCTCCTGGCAGGGGAGTACTATGGCTACACCTTC.

In its sample, this clone was seen a few times. The gene calls are TRBV5-4 and TRBJ1-1; no definite D call. The ends were cut back, 1 base at V and 1 base at J, with 5 bases in the middle. The length of the CDR3 is 13 residues. Germline-derived CDR1 and CDR2 are SGHNT and YYREEE (reference sequence). As DNA, the CDR3 is TGTGCCAGCAGCTTGTACACGAACACTGAAGCTTTCTTT. Amino acid sequence: CASSLYTNTEAFF.

CDR3 DNA: TGCGCCAGCAGCCAAGGGTCCGGGAGGGACACTGAAGCTTTCTTT. This translates into CASSQGSGRDTEAFF. The V gene is TRBV4-3, the J gene TRBJ1-1; D is unresolved. This CDR3 has 15 amino acids. The germline gives CDR1 LGHNA, CDR2 YSLEER. V lost 1 base and J 3 bases, leaving 12 bases between the germline ends.

The genes are TRBV29-1 and TRBJ1-1; D gene unclear. Germline V gives CDR1 SQVTM, CDR2 ANQGSEA. V was trimmed by 2 bases and J by 5 bases, leaving 18 bases between them. The CDR3 consists of 15 residues. The CDR3 nucleotides are TGCAGCGTTGAACCCTCGGGTAGCGGGGAGACTGAAGCTTTCTTT. This translates into CSVEPSGSGETEAFF.

The V gene is TRBV29-1, the J gene TRBJ1-2; possibly TRBD1 for D (5 bases). Germline V gives CDR1 SQVTM, CDR2 ANQGSEA. Deletions cut 4 bases from V and 3 bases from J, with 12 bases between. The CDR3 is 13 amino acids. DNA for the CDR3: TGCAGCGTTGCGGTCAGGGTGGACTATGGCTACACCTTC. This codes for CSVAVRVDYGYTF.

CDR3 sequence reads: CASSSTSGNPNEQFF. The CDR3 region has the DNA TGTGCCAGCAGCTCGACTAGCGGCAACCCCAATGAGCAGTTCTTC. This chain links TRBV7-9 with TRBJ2-1, with 9 bases matching TRBD2. The CDR3 is made up of 15 amino acids. CDR1 and CDR2 from the germline V gene are SEHNR and FQNEAQ (reference sequence). J was trimmed by 6 bases and V by 4 bases; bases with no gene match: 7.

The CDR3 DNA reads TGTGCCAGTAGTATAGTGGGGGCGAGTACTGAAGCTTTCTTT. It translates to CASSIVGASTEAFF. J is TRBJ1-1 and V is TRBV19, with D tentatively TRBD1 (6 bases). The CDR3 runs to 14 residues. The germline V and J ends were trimmed by 1 base and 5 bases, with 11 bases remaining between them. Germline assignment: CDR1 LNHDA and CDR2 SQIVND (reference sequence).

This clone was seen once. The rearrangement uses TRBV13 and TRBJ2-3; 7 bases line up with TRBD2. After removal of 0 bases from V and 1 base from J, the junction contained 4 bases not matched to a gene. This CDR3 contains 16 residues. Germline CDR1 and CDR2: PRHDT and FYEKMQ (reference sequence). The chain's CDR3 is CASSLGAGRRTDTQYF. CDR3 DNA: TGTGCCAGCAGCTTAGGAGCGGGAAGGCGCACAGATACGCAGTATTTT.

The chain couples TRBV19 to TRBJ1-1; TRBD1 aligns across 7 bases. This CDR3 spans 13 amino acids. V lost 9 bases, J lost 9 bases, and 13 bases stayed unmatched. The V gene's germline CDR1 is LNHDA and CDR2 SQIVND (reference sequence). The DNA for the CDR3 is TGTGCCAGCATCTCCCTGGGACAGAAAAAAGCTTTCTTT. This gives the protein CASISLGQKKAFF.

J is TRBJ1-5 and V is TRBV12-5, with no clear D. Germline loops: CDR1 LGHNT, CDR2 FRNRAP. V lost 6 bases and J lost 4, with 16 bases in between. The CDR3 extends over 15 amino acids. CDR3 sequence reads: CASGAGGNGNQPQHF. Written as DNA, the CDR3 is TGTGCTAGTGGGGCTGGAGGAAATGGTAATCAGCCCCAGCATTTT.